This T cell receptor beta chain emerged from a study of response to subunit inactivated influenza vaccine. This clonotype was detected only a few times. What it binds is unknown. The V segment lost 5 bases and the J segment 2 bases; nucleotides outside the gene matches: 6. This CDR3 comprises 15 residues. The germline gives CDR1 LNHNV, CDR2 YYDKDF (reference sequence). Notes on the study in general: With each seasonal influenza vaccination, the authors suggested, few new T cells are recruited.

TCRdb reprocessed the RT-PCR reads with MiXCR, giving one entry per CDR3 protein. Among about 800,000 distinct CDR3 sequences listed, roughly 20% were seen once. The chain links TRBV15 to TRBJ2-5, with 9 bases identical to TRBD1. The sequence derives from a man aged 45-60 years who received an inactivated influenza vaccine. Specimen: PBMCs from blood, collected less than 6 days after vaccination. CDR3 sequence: CATSPDRGKQETQYF. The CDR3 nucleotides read TGTGCCACCAGCCCAGACAGGGGGAAACAAGAGACCCAGTACTTC.